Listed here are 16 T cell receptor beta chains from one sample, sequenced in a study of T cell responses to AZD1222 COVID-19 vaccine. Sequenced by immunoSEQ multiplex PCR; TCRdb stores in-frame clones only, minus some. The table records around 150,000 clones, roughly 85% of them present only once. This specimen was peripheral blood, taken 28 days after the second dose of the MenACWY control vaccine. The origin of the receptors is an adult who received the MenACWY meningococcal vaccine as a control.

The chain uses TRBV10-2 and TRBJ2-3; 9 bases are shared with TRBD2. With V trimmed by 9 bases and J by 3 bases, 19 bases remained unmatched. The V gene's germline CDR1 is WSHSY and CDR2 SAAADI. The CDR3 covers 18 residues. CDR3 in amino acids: CARPLRGASGVGTDTQYF. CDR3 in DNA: TGCGCCAGACCCCTCCGAGGGGCTAGCGGGGTAGGAACAGATACGCAGTATTTT.

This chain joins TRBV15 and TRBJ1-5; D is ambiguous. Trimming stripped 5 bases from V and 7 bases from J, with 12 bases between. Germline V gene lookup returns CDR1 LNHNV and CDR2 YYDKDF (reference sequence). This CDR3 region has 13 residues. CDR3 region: CATSAEYGQPQHF. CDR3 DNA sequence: TGTGCCACCAGCGCAGAGTACGGACAGCCCCAGCATTTT.

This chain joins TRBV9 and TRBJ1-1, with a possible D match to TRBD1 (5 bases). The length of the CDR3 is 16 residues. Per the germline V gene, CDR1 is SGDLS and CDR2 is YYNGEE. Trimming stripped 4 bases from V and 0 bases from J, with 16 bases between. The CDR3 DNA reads TGTGCCAGCAGCATACGGGACGGGGGAATGAACACTGAAGCTTTCTTT. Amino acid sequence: CASSIRDGGMNTEAFF.

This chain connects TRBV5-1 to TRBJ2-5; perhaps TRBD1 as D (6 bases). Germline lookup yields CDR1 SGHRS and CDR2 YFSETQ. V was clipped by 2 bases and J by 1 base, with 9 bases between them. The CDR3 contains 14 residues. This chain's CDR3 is CASSFTGSQETQYF. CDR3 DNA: TGCGCCAGCAGCTTTACAGGGTCCCAAGAGACCCAGTACTTC.

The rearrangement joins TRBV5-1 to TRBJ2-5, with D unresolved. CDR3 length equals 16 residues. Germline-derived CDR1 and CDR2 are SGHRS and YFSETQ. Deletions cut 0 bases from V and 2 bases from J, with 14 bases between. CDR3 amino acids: CASSLGGWGMQETQYF. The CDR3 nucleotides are TGCGCCAGCAGCTTGGGGGGATGGGGAATGCAAGAGACCCAGTACTTC.

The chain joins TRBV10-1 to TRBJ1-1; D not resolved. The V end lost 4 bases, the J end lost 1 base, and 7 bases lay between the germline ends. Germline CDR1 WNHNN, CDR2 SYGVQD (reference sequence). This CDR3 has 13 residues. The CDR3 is CASSGAGNTEAFF. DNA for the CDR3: TGCGCCAGCAGTGGGGCAGGGAACACTGAAGCTTTCTTT.

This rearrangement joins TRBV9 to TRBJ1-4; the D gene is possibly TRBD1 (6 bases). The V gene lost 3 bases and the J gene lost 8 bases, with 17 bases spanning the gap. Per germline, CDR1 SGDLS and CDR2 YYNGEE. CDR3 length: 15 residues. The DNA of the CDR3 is TGTGCCAGCAGCGCCAAAACAGGGCGGTCCGAAAAACTGTTTTTT. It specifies CASSAKTGRSEKLFF.

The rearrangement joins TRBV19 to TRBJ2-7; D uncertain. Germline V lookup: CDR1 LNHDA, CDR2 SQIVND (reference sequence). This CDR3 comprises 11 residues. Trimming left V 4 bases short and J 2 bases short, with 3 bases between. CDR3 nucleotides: TGTGCCAGTAGTAACGCCTACGAGCAGTACTTC. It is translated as CASSNAYEQYF.

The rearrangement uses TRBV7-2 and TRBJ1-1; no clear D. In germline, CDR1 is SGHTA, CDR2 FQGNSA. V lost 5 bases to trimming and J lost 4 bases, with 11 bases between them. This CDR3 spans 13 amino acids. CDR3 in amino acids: CASSPLGFTEAFF. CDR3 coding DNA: TGTGCCAGCAGCCCTTTGGGTTTCACTGAAGCTTTCTTT.

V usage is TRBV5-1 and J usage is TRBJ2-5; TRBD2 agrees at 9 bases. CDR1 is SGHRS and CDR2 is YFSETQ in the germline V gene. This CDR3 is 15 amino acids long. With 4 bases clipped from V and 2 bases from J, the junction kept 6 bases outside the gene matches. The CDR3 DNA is TGCGCCAGCAGCATAGCGGGGGCGGGGCAAGAGACCCAGTACTTC. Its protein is CASSIAGAGQETQYF.

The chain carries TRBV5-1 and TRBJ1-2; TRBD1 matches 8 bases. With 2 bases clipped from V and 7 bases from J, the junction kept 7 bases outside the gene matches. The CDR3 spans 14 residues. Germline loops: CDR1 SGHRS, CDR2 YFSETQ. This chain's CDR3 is CASSFQGASGGYTF. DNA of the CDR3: TGCGCCAGCAGCTTTCAGGGGGCGTCGGGTGGCTACACCTTC. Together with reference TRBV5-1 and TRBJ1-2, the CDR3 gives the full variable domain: KAGVTQTPRYLIKTRGQQVTLSCSPISGHRSVSWYQQTPGQGLQFLFEYFSETQRNKGNFPGRFSGRQFSNSRSEMNVSTLELGDSALYLCASSFQGASGGYTFGSGTRLTVV.

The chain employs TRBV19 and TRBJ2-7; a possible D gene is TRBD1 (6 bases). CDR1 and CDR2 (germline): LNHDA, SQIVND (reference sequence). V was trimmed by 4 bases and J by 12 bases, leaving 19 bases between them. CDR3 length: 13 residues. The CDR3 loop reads CASSNSRGGQAYF. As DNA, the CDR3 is TGTGCCAGTAGTAATTCCAGGGGCGGGCAGGCGTACTTC.

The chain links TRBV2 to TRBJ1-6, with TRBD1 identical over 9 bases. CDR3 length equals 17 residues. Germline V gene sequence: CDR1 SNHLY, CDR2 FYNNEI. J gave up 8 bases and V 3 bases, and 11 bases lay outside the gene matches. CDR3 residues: CASSDPGTGRSDSPLHF. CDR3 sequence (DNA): TGTGCCAGCAGTGACCCCGGGACAGGGCGATCCGATTCACCCCTCCACTTT.

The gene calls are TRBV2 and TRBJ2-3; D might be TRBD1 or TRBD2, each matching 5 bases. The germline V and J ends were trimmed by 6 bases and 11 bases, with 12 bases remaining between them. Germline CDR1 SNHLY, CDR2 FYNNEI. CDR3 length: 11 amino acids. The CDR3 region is CASRYEGMQYF. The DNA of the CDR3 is TGTGCCAGCAGGTACGAGGGGATGCAGTATTTT.

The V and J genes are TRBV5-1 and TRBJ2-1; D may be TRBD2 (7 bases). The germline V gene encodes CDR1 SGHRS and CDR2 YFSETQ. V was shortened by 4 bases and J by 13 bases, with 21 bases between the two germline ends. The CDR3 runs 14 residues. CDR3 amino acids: CASSLGGLAEHQFF. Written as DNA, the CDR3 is TGCGCCAGCAGCCTGGGGGGGCTAGCGGAACACCAGTTCTTC. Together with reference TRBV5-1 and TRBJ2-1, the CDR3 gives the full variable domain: KAGVTQTPRYLIKTRGQQVTLSCSPISGHRSVSWYQQTPGQGLQFLFEYFSETQRNKGNFPGRFSGRQFSNSRSEMNVSTLELGDSALYLCASSLGGLAEHQFFGPGTRLTVL.

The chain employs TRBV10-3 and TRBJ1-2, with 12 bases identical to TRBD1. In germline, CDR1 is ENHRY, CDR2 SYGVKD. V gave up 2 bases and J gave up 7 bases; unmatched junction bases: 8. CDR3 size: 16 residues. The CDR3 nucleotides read TGTGCCATCAGTGAGCCTCCGGGACAGGGGGCGCGTGGCTACACCTTC. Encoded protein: CAISEPPGQGARGYTF.